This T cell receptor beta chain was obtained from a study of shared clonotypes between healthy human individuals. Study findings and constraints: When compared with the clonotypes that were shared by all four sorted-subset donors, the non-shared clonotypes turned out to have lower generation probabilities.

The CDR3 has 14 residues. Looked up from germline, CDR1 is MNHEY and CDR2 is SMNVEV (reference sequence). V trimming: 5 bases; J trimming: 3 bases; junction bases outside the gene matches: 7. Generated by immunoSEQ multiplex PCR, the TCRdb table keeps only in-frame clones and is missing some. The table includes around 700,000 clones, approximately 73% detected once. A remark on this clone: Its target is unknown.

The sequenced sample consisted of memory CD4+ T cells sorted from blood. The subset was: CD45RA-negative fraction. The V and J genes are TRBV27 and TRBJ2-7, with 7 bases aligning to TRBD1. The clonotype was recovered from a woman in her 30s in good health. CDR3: CASSPQTGIYEQYF. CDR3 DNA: TGTGCCAGCAGTCCCCAGACAGGGATCTACGAGCAGTACTTC.